This T cell receptor (beta chain) was obtained from a study of identical twins. TCRdb used MiXCR to reprocess the 5' RACE reads, holding one entry per CDR3 protein. The data show about 150,000 distinct CDR3 sequences, around 3.5% seen once. This clonotype was detected many times. The source is a man aged 18-30 years in good health. Material: memory T cells sorted from blood.

The CDR3 sequence is CASSAPGNTEAFF. For the CDR3, the DNA is TGCGCCAGCAGCGCCCCGGGGAACACTGAAGCTTTCTTT. The rearrangement joins TRBV5-1 to TRBJ1-1, with no clear D. The length of the CDR3 is 13 residues. The germline V and J ends were trimmed by 4 bases and 1 base, with 8 bases remaining between them. Germline V gene data show CDR1 as SGHRS and CDR2 as YFSETQ. Filled out from reference TRBV5-1 and TRBJ1-1, the complete variable domain reads KAGVTQTPRYLIKTRGQQVTLSCSPISGHRSVSWYQQTPGQGLQFLFEYFSETQRNKGNFPGRFSGRQFSNSRSEMNVSTLELGDSALYLCASSAPGNTEAFFGQGTRLTVV.